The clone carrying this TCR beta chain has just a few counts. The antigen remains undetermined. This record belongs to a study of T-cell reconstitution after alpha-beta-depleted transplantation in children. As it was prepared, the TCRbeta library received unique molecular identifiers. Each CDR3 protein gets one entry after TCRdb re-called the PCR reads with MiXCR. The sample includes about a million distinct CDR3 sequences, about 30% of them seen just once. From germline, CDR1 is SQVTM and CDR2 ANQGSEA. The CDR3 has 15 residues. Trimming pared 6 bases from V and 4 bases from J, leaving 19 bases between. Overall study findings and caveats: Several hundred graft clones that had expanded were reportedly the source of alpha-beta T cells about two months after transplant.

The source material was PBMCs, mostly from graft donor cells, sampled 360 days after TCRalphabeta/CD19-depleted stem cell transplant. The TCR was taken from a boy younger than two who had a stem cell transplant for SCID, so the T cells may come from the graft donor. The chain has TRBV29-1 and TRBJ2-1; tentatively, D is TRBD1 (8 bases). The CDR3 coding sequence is TGCAGCGTACAGGGGGAGGGACAGGCTTACAATGAGCAGTTCTTC. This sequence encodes CSVQGEGQAYNEQFF.